This is a list of T cell receptor beta chains from one sample in a study of CD8+CD57+ T cells in acquired aplastic anemia. TCRdb used MiXCR to reprocess the reads, holding one entry per CDR3 protein. The data show hundreds of thousands of distinct CDR3 sequences, with approximately 70% seen just once and 3.5% to 4.5% held by the top ten. What was sequenced was sorted CD4+, CD8+, or CD8+CD57+ T cells (not recorded which) from PBMCs. Every receptor here comes from a human donor in good health, serving as a control. CDR3s include the opening cysteine and the closing phenylalanine or tryptophan. A D gene is named only where the DNA matches it firmly. Rows may omit the clone size; those that give it use once, few, many or a size class.

j_gene | abundance | d_gene | v_gene | CDR3nt | CDR3aa
TRBJ2-3 | NA | TRBD2 | TRBV12-3/TRBV12-4 | TGTGCCAGCAGCGTGTTGACTAGCGGGGGGTCAGATACGCAGTATTTT | CASSVLTSGGSDTQYF
TRBJ2-5 | many | TRBD2 | TRBV9 | TGTGCCAGCAGCGTTTCTCTTGGAGCGGGGGGACAAGAGACCCAGTACTTC | CASSVSLGAGGQETQYF
TRBJ2-5 | NA | NA | TRBV7-2 | TGTGCCAGCAGCTTATATTATGGAGGGGGAGAGACCCAGTACTTC | CASSLYYGGGETQYF
TRBJ2-1 | many | NA | TRBV30 | TGTGCCTGGGGAAGGGACTCGTACAATGAGCAGTTCTTC | CAWGRDSYNEQFF
TRBJ1-3 | NA | TRBD1 | TRBV10-3 | TGTGCCATCAGCGGAAGACAGGGGGCTGGAAACACCATATATTTT | CAISGRQGAGNTIYF
TRBJ2-3 | NA | NA | TRBV19 | TGTGCCAGTAGTATTAGTCCTGCGAACACCGGGGAGCAGTTTTTT | CASSISPANTGEQFF
TRBJ2-3 | many | NA | TRBV7-3 | TGTGCCAGCAGCTTAGGGCTACCCACAGATACGCAGTATTTT | CASSLGLPTDTQYF
TRBJ2-3 | NA | NA | TRBV7-2 | TGTGCCAGCAGCTTAGTTGGGGCAGGGGGGGGGTCCGGCACAGATACGCAGTATTTT | CASSLVGAGGGSGTDTQYF
TRBJ1-2 | NA | NA | TRBV5-1 | TGCGCCAGCAGCCTAGGGACAAGGACACCCGATGGCTACACCTTC | CASSLGTRTPDGYTF
TRBJ1-1 | NA | NA | TRBV7-6 | TGTGCCAGCAGCTTATGGGACGGCATGAACACTGAAGCTTTCTTT | CASSLWDGMNTEAFF
TRBJ1-2 | NA | NA | TRBV9 | TGTGCCAGCAGTCTGGAGGGACTCTCCGGCGAGACCTTC | CASSLEGLSGETF
TRBJ1-2 | NA | NA | TRBV7-6 | TGTGCCAGCAGCTTATGCGCTAGCGGGGTTGTCGGTGAGTTC | CASSLCASGVVGEF
TRBJ1-2 | NA | NA | TRBV7-6 | TGTGCCAGCAGCTTACAGAAACAAGAGTACCAGTACATCTTC | CASSLQKQEYQYIF
TRBJ1-2 | NA | NA | TRBV7-9 | TGTGCCAGCACGCGTCCCGGAGGAGATGGCTACTTCTTC | CASTRPGGDGYFF
TRBJ1-2 | many | TRBD1 | TRBV7-9 | TGTGCCAGCAGCAGACAGGGGGCGCACTATGGCTACACCTTC | CASSRQGAHYGYTF
TRBJ1-2 | many | NA | TRBV3-1 | TGTGCCAGCAGCCAAGATCAGGGGCGATGGGGCTACACCTTC | CASSQDQGRWGYTF
TRBJ2-7 | NA | NA | TRBV20-1 | TGCAGTGCTAGACACTGGAGGGATACGCGATACGAGCAGTACTTC | CSARHWRDTRYEQYF
TRBJ2-3 | NA | TRBD1 | TRBV11-2 | TGTGCCAGCAGCACAGGGGGCTGGGCAGATACGCAGTATTTT | CASSTGGWADTQYF
TRBJ2-7 | many | NA | TRBV19 | TGTGCCAGTAGTACCTCCTCGACACAATCCTACGAGCAGTACTTC | CASSTSSTQSYEQYF
TRBJ2-1 | NA | NA | TRBV7-3 | TGCGCCAGCAGCTTGGTGGGGCAGGGATCGGATTTGCAGTTCTTC | CASSLVGQGSDLQFF
TRBJ2-7 | few | NA | TRBV12-3/TRBV12-4 | TGTGCCAGCACCCAGGAAGCCCGTCCCTACGAGCAGTACTTC | CASTQEARPYEQYF
TRBJ2-2 | NA | NA | TRBV20-1 | TGCAGTGCTAGATGGGCAGGCCAAGAGAGGGAGCTGTTTTTT | CSARWAGQERELFF
TRBJ2-3 | many | TRBD1 | TRBV5-1 | TGCGCCAGCAGCGGATGGACAGGGACTAGCACAGATACGCAGTATTTT | CASSGWTGTSTDTQYF
TRBJ1-6 | NA | NA | TRBV7-3 | TGTGCCAGCAGCCTAAGGGGGTTTTCAACCCTCCACTTT | CASSLRGFSTLHF
TRBJ1-2 | few | NA | TRBV29-1 | TGCAGCGTTGTCGAGCAGGATAACTATGGCTACACCTTC | CSVVEQDNYGYTF
TRBJ1-1 | NA | NA | TRBV20-1 | TGCAGTGGGGACTCGGCCTACGGGCAGTCTTTCTTT | CSGDSAYGQSFF
TRBJ2-7 | NA | NA | TRBV7-9 | TGTGCCAGCAGCTCATGGGCCGGGTGGGCGACCTGCCCCCAGTACTTC | CASSSWAGWATCPQYF
TRBJ2-7 | many | TRBD1 | TRBV2 | TGTGCCAGCGAGGCTAGACAGGGCTCTAACCTCGGCGAGCAGTACTTC | CASEARQGSNLGEQYF
TRBJ2-7 | NA | NA | TRBV5-1 | TGCGCCAGCAGCTTGCTTGCGGGGGCGGCCTACGAGCAGTACTTC | CASSLLAGAAYEQYF
TRBJ2-2 | NA | NA | TRBV7-2 | TGTGCCAGCAGCTTAGCGCTTGGTGGGGGCTTCAAAGAGTTTTTT | CASSLALGGGFKEFF
TRBJ2-5 | few | NA | TRBV24-1 | TGTGCCACCAGTGATCTAAAGACAGCTCAAGAGACCCAGTACTTC | CATSDLKTAQETQYF
TRBJ1-1 | many | NA | TRBV6-4 | TGTGCCAGCAGTGACCGGGTGCAGACGATGAACACTGAAGCTTTCTTT | CASSDRVQTMNTEAFF
TRBJ2-7 | NA | TRBD1 | TRBV7-2 | TGTGCCAGCAGCTTATTGTGGGACAGAAACTACGAGCAGTTC | CASSLLWDRNYEQF
TRBJ1-4 | NA | TRBD1 | TRBV20-1 | TGCAGTGCTAGAGACGCGGGACAGGGTGGTGGAAAGCTGTTTTTT | CSARDAGQGGGKLFF
TRBJ1-4 | once | NA | TRBV2 | TGCGCCAGCAGTTCCACTGGATCCAATAATGGGGAACTGTTTTTT | CASSSTGSNNGELFF
TRBJ2-3 | NA | TRBD2 | TRBV2 | TGTGCCAGCAGGCGCGGGGGACGGCCTAGCACAGATACGCAGTATTTT | CASRRGGRPSTDTQYF
TRBJ1-2 | few | TRBD1 | TRBV10-3 | TGTGCCATCAGTGAAGAGGACAGGACCTCTGGAAACACCTTC | CAISEEDRTSGNTF